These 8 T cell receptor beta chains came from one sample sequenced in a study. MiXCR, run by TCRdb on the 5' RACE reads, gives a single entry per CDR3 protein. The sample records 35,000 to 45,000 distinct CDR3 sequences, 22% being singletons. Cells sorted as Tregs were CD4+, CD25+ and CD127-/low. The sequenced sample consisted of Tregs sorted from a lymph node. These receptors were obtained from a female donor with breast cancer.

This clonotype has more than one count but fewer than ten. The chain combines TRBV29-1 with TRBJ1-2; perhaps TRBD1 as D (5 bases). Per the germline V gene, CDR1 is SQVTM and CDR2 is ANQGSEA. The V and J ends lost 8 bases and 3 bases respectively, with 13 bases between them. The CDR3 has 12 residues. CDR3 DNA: TGCAGCATGACCGGGACGCACTATGGCTACACCTTC. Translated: CSMTGTHYGYTF.

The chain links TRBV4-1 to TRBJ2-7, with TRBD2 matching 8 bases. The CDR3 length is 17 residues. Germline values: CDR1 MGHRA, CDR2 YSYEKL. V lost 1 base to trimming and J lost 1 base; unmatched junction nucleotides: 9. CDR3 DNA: TGCGCCAGCAGCCAAGCACCAACTAGCGGAAGATCCTACGAGCAGTACTTC. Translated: CASSQAPTSGRSYEQYF.

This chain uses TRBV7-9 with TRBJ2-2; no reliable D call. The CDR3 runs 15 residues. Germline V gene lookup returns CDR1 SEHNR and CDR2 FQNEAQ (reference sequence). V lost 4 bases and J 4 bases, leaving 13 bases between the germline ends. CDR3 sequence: CASSSNGPFTGELFF. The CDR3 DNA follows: TGTGCCAGCAGCTCCAACGGACCGTTCACCGGGGAGCTGTTTTTT.

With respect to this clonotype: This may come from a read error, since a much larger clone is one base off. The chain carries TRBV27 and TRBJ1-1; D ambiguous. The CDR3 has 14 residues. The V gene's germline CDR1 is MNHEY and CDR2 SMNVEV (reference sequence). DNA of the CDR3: TGTGCCATCAGTTTGGGTGTGTTGAACACTGAAGCTTTCTTT. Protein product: CAISLGVLNTEAFF.

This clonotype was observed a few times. The CDR3 protein is CASSDWIRDIAQAQHF. CDR3 nucleotide sequence: TGTGCCAGCAGTGACTGGATCCGGGACATAGCCCAGGCCCAGCATTTT. V usage is TRBV6-1 and J usage is TRBJ1-5; TRBD1 is a possible D gene (6 bases). The V gene lost 3 bases and the J gene lost 11 bases, with 23 bases spanning the gap. CDR3 length: 16 residues. The germline CDR1 and CDR2 sequences are MNHNS and SASEGT.

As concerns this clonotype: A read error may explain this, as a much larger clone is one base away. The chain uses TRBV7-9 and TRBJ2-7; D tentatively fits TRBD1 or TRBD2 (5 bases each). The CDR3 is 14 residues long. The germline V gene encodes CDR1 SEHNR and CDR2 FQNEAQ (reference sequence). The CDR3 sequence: CTSRWDAGSYEQYF. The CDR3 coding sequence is TGTACCAGCAGGTGGGACGCCGGCTCCTACGAGCAGTACTTC.

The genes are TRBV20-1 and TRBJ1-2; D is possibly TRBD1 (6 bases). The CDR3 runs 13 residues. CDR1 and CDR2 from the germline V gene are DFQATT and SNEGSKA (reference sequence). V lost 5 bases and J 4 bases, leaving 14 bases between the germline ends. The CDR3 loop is CSAQGSSAYGYTF. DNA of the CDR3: TGCAGTGCTCAGGGGTCCAGCGCCTATGGCTACACCTTC.

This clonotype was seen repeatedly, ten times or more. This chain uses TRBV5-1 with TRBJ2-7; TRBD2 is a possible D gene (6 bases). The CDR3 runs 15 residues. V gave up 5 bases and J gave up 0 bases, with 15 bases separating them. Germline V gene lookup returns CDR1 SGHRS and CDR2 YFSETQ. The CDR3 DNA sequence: TGCGCCAGCAGTCCGACCGGGACTTCCTCCTACGAGCAGTACTTC. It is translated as CASSPTGTSSYEQYF.